Listed here are 11 T cell receptor beta chains from one sample, sequenced in a study of T cell responses to AZD1222 COVID-19 vaccine. TCRdb keeps only in-frame clones here, not all; method: immunoSEQ multiplex PCR. The sample gives some 92,000 clones, about 90% of which show up once; around 5% is in the top ten. Material: peripheral blood, obtained on day 0 of MenACWY control vaccination. The receptor set was obtained from an adult in good health.

The J gene is TRBJ1-2, the V gene TRBV12-3 or TRBV12-4; a possible D gene is TRBD1 (5 bases). The CDR3 contains 13 residues. V dropped 5 bases and J dropped 4 bases, with 11 bases sitting between them. CDR3 loop: CASSGAGFYGYTF. CDR3 DNA sequence: TGTGCCAGCAGTGGGGCAGGGTTCTATGGCTACACCTTC.

This clone was found once. The chain combines TRBV7-2 with TRBJ1-1, with D hard to call. This CDR3 spans 15 amino acids. V gave up 5 bases and J gave up 0 bases, with 13 bases separating them. Germline CDR1 reads SGHTA; CDR2 reads FQGNSA. CDR3 residues: CASSPGGGVNTEAFF. The CDR3 nucleotides read TGTGCCAGCAGCCCGGGAGGTGGGGTGAACACTGAAGCTTTCTTT. The entire variable domain, with the rest obtained from reference TRBV7-2 and TRBJ1-1, is as follows: GAGVSQSPSNKVTEKGKDVELRCDPISGHTALYWYRQSLGQGLEFLIYFQGNSAPDKSGLPSDRFSAERTGGSVSTLTIQRTQQEDSAVYLCASSPGGGVNTEAFFGQGTRLTVV.

The rearrangement uses TRBV19 and TRBJ1-4, with 7 bases matching TRBD1. The V segment lost 5 bases and the J segment 7 bases; nucleotides outside the gene matches: 10. This CDR3 is 15 amino acids long. The germline CDR1 and CDR2 sequences are LNHDA and SQIVND (reference sequence). CDR3 in DNA: TGTGCCAGTAGTCCGACAGGGAGCTTGGCTGAAAAACTGTTTTTT. Protein product: CASSPTGSLAEKLFF.

The chain combines TRBV24-1 with TRBJ2-3, with 8 bases identical to TRBD2. V trimming: 4 bases; J trimming: 5 bases; junction bases outside the gene matches: 10. This CDR3 has 16 amino acids. Germline V gene data show CDR1 as KGHDR and CDR2 as SFDVKD. The CDR3 loop is CATSDPNGLALDTQYF. CDR3 coding DNA: TGTGCCACCAGTGACCCCAATGGACTAGCTCTAGATACGCAGTATTTT.

The chain joins TRBV7-2 to TRBJ1-1, with 7 bases that match TRBD1. The CDR3 loop spans 14 amino acids. CDR1 is SGHTA, CDR2 FQGNSA, per germline. Trimming cost V 5 bases and J 3 bases; bases outside gene matches: 6. This CDR3 reads CASSPRGFDTEAFF. The DNA for the CDR3 is TGTGCCAGCAGCCCCAGGGGGTTTGACACTGAAGCTTTCTTT.

This rearrangement joins TRBV18 to TRBJ1-5; D gene ambiguous. From germline, CDR1 is KGHSH and CDR2 LQKENI. This CDR3 has 14 amino acids. Trimming removed 5 bases from V and 4 bases from J, with 12 bases in between. The CDR3 here is CASSVEAVNQPQHF. The CDR3 bases are TGTGCCAGCTCAGTTGAGGCAGTTAATCAGCCCCAGCATTTT.

The chain joins TRBV5-1 to TRBJ1-4; 9 bases match TRBD1. Germline CDR1 and CDR2: SGHRS and YFSETQ. This CDR3 has 15 amino acids. V gave up 4 bases and J gave up 5 bases; unmatched junction bases: 6. The CDR3 sequence is CASSPSGTGNEKLFF. CDR3 sequence (DNA): TGCGCCAGCAGCCCGTCCGGGACAGGGAATGAAAAACTGTTTTTT.

The chain uses TRBV28 and TRBJ1-1; D perhaps matches TRBD1 (5 bases). Trimming removed 8 bases from V and 3 bases from J, with 19 bases in between. Looked up from germline, CDR1 is MDHEN and CDR2 is SYDVKM. CDR3 length equals 15 residues. The CDR3: CASAGQGPADTEAFF. The CDR3, as DNA: TGTGCCAGCGCCGGGCAGGGACCTGCCGACACTGAAGCTTTCTTT. The entire variable domain, with the rest obtained from reference TRBV28 and TRBJ1-1, is as follows: DVKVTQSSRYLVKRTGEKVFLECVQDMDHENMFWYRQDPGLGLRLIYFSYDVKMKEKGDIPEGYSVSREKKERFSLILESASTNQTSMYLCASAGQGPADTEAFFGQGTRLTVV.

The gene calls are TRBV7-9 and TRBJ2-7; D tentatively reads TRBD1 or TRBD2 (6 bases each). CDR3 length: 14 amino acids. Germline CDR1 reads SEHNR; CDR2 reads FQNEAQ (reference sequence). V was trimmed by 5 bases and J by 5 bases, leaving 16 bases between them. The CDR3: CASSPPGAPHEQYF. The DNA for the CDR3 is TGTGCCAGCAGCCCGCCGGGGGCGCCCCACGAGCAGTACTTC.

The chain couples TRBV6-1 to TRBJ2-2; D remains ambiguous. Trimming stripped 3 bases from V and 4 bases from J, with 9 bases between. CDR1 and CDR2 (germline): MNHNS, SASEGT. CDR3 length: 14 residues. In nucleotides, the CDR3 is TGTGCCAGCAGTGAGTTACTGAGCACCGGGGAGCTGTTTTTT. Residues: CASSELLSTGELFF.

The chain employs TRBV29-1 and TRBJ1-1; 10 positions match TRBD1. The germline V gene has CDR1 SQVTM and CDR2 ANQGSEA. This CDR3 contains 13 residues. The V and J ends lost 7 bases and 1 base, in that order; junction bases with no gene match: 3. Here the CDR3 reads CSARQGANTEAFF. CDR3 DNA: TGCAGCGCCCGACAGGGGGCGAACACTGAAGCTTTCTTT.